This section outlines one TCR beta chain sequence together with its context. Assay used: immunoSEQ multiplex PCR; TCRdb lists only in-frame clones, some missing. The sample lists 86,000 or so clones, 93% occurring once. This record belongs to a study of human versus mouse CDR3 diversity and MHC coevolution. Germline CDR1 is SGHKS and CDR2 is YYEKEE (reference sequence). Trimming at V came to 0 bases and at J to 1 base, leaving 5 bases not matched to a gene. CDR3 length: 16 amino acids. What was sequenced was naive CD4+ T cells from blood. Subset in this sample: CD45RO-negative CD62L-positive naive CD4 T cells. V usage is TRBV5-5 and J usage is TRBJ1-1; TRBD1 matches 8 bases. The sequence derives from a person aged 30-69 years in good health. The CDR3 sequence is CASSLVGQGRNTEAFF. CDR3 bases: TGTGCCAGCAGCTTGGTAGGACAGGGTAGGAACACTGAAGCTTTCTTT.